This T cell receptor (beta chain) was sequenced during a study of radiotherapy plus CTLA-4 blockade in lung cancer. Study-wide background: Patients showed objective responses in roughly 18% of cases, and disease control was achieved by 30% to 35%.

TCRdb's copy holds only in-frame clones and misses some; the assay was immunoSEQ multiplex PCR. Among 75,000 to 100,000 clones listed, about 81% were seen once. It was focal radiation plus CTLA-4 blockade with ipilimumab that patients with chemo-refractory metastatic non-small-cell lung cancer received. Study-wide findings and caveats: Blood-borne expansion of tumor-derived TCR clones followed radiotherapy plus ipilimumab.

This CDR3 is 15 amino acids long. Germline V gene lookup returns CDR1 GTSNPN and CDR2 SVGIG (reference sequence). Trimming pared 3 bases from V and 1 base from J, leaving 12 bases between. Concerning this clone: The target antigen is unknown.

The sample consisted of peripheral blood, taken from a patient treated with radiotherapy plus ipilimumab. The receptor was derived from a human donor with non-small cell lung cancer who had a partial response to radiotherapy plus ipilimumab. This chain uses TRBV30 with TRBJ2-2, with D tentatively TRBD1 (6 bases). The CDR3 bases are TGTGCCTGGAGACAGGGACACCTGAACACCGGGGAGCTGTTTTTT. Translating gives CAWRQGHLNTGELFF.